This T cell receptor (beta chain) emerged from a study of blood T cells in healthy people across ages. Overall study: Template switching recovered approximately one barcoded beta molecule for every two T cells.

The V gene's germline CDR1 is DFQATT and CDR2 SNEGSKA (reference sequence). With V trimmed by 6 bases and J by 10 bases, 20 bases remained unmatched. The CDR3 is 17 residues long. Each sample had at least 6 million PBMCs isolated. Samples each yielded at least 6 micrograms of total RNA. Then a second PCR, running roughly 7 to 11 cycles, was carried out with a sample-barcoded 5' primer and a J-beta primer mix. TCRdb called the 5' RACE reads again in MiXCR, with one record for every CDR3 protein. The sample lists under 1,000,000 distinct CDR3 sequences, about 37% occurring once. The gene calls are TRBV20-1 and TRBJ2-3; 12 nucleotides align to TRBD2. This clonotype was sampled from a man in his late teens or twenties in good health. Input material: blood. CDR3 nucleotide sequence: TGCAGTGCCAACCATCGGCTAGCGGGGGGGGAGGAGTTGGCGCAGTATTTT. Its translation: CSANHRLAGGEELAQYF.